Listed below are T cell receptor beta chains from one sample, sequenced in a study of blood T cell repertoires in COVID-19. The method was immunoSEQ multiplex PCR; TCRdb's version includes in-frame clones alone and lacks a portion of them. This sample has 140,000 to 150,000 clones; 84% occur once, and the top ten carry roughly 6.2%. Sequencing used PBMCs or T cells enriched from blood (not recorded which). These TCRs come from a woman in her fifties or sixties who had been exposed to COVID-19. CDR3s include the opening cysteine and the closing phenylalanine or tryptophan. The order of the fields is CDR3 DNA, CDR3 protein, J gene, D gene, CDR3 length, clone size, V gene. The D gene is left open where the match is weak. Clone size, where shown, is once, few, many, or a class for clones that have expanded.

CDR3 DNA: TGCAGTGCTAGTCGGGACTCCATTTACACAGATACGCAGTATTTT
CDR3 protein: CSASRDSIYTDTQYF
J gene: TRBJ2-3
D gene: NA
CDR3 length: 15
clone size: once
V gene: TRBV20-1

CDR3 DNA: TGTGCCAGCACCCCAGGGCGGACAGGGCGGAACACCATATATTTT
CDR3 protein: CASTPGRTGRNTIYF
J gene: TRBJ1-3
D gene: TRBD1
CDR3 length: 15
clone size: NA
V gene: TRBV2

CDR3 DNA: TGTGCCAGCAGTAGAGGCACAGATACGCAGTATTTT
CDR3 protein: CASSRGTDTQYF
J gene: TRBJ2-3
D gene: NA
CDR3 length: 12
clone size: NA
V gene: TRBV27

CDR3 DNA: TGTGCCAGTAGGAGTGGTCAAGAGACCCAGTACTTC
CDR3 protein: CASRSGQETQYF
J gene: TRBJ2-5
D gene: NA
CDR3 length: 12
clone size: NA
V gene: TRBV19

CDR3 DNA: TGTGCCAGCAGCTTGGAGTACAGGACCCCGTCGAACACTGAAGCTTTCTTT
CDR3 protein: CASSLEYRTPSNTEAFF
J gene: TRBJ1-1
D gene: NA
CDR3 length: 17
clone size: NA
V gene: TRBV5-6

CDR3 DNA: TGTGCCAGCAGTTACCGTTCGGAGACCGATACGCAGTATTTT
CDR3 protein: CASSYRSETDTQYF
J gene: TRBJ2-3
D gene: NA
CDR3 length: 14
clone size: NA
V gene: TRBV6-5

CDR3 DNA: TGTGCCAGCAGTTCTCGGACAGCCCACGTTGTGGAGCAGTACTTC
CDR3 protein: CASSSRTAHVVEQYF
J gene: TRBJ2-7
D gene: NA
CDR3 length: 15
clone size: NA
V gene: TRBV27

CDR3 DNA: TGTGCCATCAGGTCCGGGACTAGCGGGAGAAACTACGAGCAGTACTTC
CDR3 protein: CAIRSGTSGRNYEQYF
J gene: TRBJ2-7
D gene: TRBD2
CDR3 length: 16
clone size: once
V gene: TRBV10-3

CDR3 DNA: TGTGCCAGCAGCGGCGGGACTAGCGGGACCGAAGATACGCAGTATTTT
CDR3 protein: CASSGGTSGTEDTQYF
J gene: TRBJ2-3
D gene: TRBD2
CDR3 length: 16
clone size: NA
V gene: TRBV9

CDR3 DNA: TGCAGCGCATCACAGGGGGGAAACACTGAAGCTTTCTTT
CDR3 protein: CSASQGGNTEAFF
J gene: TRBJ1-1
D gene: TRBD1
CDR3 length: 13
clone size: NA
V gene: TRBV29-1

CDR3 DNA: TGTGCCATCAGTGGAGGGACAGGACCTGGAAACACCATATATTTT
CDR3 protein: CAISGGTGPGNTIYF
J gene: TRBJ1-3
D gene: TRBD1
CDR3 length: 15
clone size: NA
V gene: TRBV10-3

CDR3 DNA: TGTGCCAGCAGCTTCTTAGGAGCGGGGGGGCGCAATGAGCAGTTCTTC
CDR3 protein: CASSFLGAGGRNEQFF
J gene: TRBJ2-1
D gene: TRBD2
CDR3 length: 16
clone size: NA
V gene: TRBV7-3

CDR3 DNA: TGTGCCATCAGTCTCACTAGCGGAATCACAGATACGCAGTATTTT
CDR3 protein: CAISLTSGITDTQYF
J gene: TRBJ2-3
D gene: TRBD2
CDR3 length: 15
clone size: NA
V gene: TRBV10-3

CDR3 DNA: TGTGCCAGCAGCCAAGGCATGGGGGCAGGGGAGCTGTTTTTT
CDR3 protein: CASSQGMGAGELFF
J gene: TRBJ2-2
D gene: NA
CDR3 length: 14
clone size: NA
V gene: TRBV7-9

CDR3 DNA: TGTGCCAGCAGTGAAGGCGGCTCTGGAAACACCATATATTTT
CDR3 protein: CASSEGGSGNTIYF
J gene: TRBJ1-3
D gene: NA
CDR3 length: 14
clone size: NA
V gene: TRBV6-1

CDR3 DNA: TGTGCCAGCAGCCCGCGGACTAGCGGGAAGAACAATGAGCAGTTCTTC
CDR3 protein: CASSPRTSGKNNEQFF
J gene: TRBJ2-1
D gene: TRBD2
CDR3 length: 16
clone size: NA
V gene: TRBV11-3

CDR3 DNA: TGTGCCAGCAGCTTAGGGGGCATGGGTTCTGGGGCAGGAGCTTTCTTT
CDR3 protein: CASSLGGMGSGAGAFF
J gene: TRBJ1-1
D gene: NA
CDR3 length: 16
clone size: NA
V gene: TRBV7-3

CDR3 DNA: TGCGCCAGCAGCCAAGCCCCGACAGGGAGCTCCTACAATGAGCAGTTCTTC
CDR3 protein: CASSQAPTGSSYNEQFF
J gene: TRBJ2-1
D gene: TRBD1
CDR3 length: 17
clone size: NA
V gene: TRBV4-3

CDR3 DNA: TGCAGCGCGACCAGGGGGGTAGATGGTCAGCCCCAGCATTTT
CDR3 protein: CSATRGVDGQPQHF
J gene: TRBJ1-5
D gene: TRBD1
CDR3 length: 14
clone size: NA
V gene: TRBV29-1

CDR3 DNA: TGTGCCAGGGGGACAGGGGGCTACGAGCAGTACTTC
CDR3 protein: CARGTGGYEQYF
J gene: TRBJ2-7
D gene: TRBD1
CDR3 length: 12
clone size: once
V gene: TRBV2

CDR3 DNA: TGTGCCAGCAGCGCCGGCGGGGCTGGAAACACCATATATTTT
CDR3 protein: CASSAGGAGNTIYF
J gene: TRBJ1-3
D gene: NA
CDR3 length: 14
clone size: NA
V gene: TRBV7-2

CDR3 DNA: TGTGCCTGGACCGTCGGGGGGAACCACTATGGCTACACCTTC
CDR3 protein: CAWTVGGNHYGYTF
J gene: TRBJ1-2
D gene: NA
CDR3 length: 14
clone size: NA
V gene: TRBV30

CDR3 DNA: TGCAGCGTTGAGAGGGACACCGACTCTGGGGCCAACGTCCTGACTTTC
CDR3 protein: CSVERDTDSGANVLTF
J gene: TRBJ2-6
D gene: NA
CDR3 length: 16
clone size: NA
V gene: TRBV29-1

CDR3 DNA: TGTGCCAGCAGTGGAGGGACAGGATACTATGGCTACACCTTC
CDR3 protein: CASSGGTGYYGYTF
J gene: TRBJ1-2
D gene: TRBD1
CDR3 length: 14
clone size: once
V gene: TRBV25-1

CDR3 DNA: TGTGCCAGCAGCTTAGTGAGATCAGGGGGTGGAGGGGATGGCTACACCTTC
CDR3 protein: CASSLVRSGGGGDGYTF
J gene: TRBJ1-2
D gene: TRBD1
CDR3 length: 17
clone size: NA
V gene: TRBV7-8

CDR3 DNA: TGCGCCAGCAGCTGGGACAGGGGAAATTCACCCCTCCACTTT
CDR3 protein: CASSWDRGNSPLHF
J gene: TRBJ1-6
D gene: TRBD1
CDR3 length: 14
clone size: NA
V gene: TRBV5-1

CDR3 DNA: TGTGCCAGTAGTACCTATCCCGAGGCAGATACGCAGTATTTT
CDR3 protein: CASSTYPEADTQYF
J gene: TRBJ2-3
D gene: NA
CDR3 length: 14
clone size: NA
V gene: TRBV19

CDR3 DNA: TGTGCCAGCAGCCAGTTGCCAACTAATGAAAAACTGTTTTTT
CDR3 protein: CASSQLPTNEKLFF
J gene: TRBJ1-4
D gene: NA
CDR3 length: 14
clone size: once
V gene: TRBV7-9

CDR3 DNA: TGTGCCAGCAGTTCCCGGGGACTAGCGGGGGCCTGGGATACGCAGTATTTT
CDR3 protein: CASSSRGLAGAWDTQYF
J gene: TRBJ2-3
D gene: TRBD2
CDR3 length: 17
clone size: NA
V gene: TRBV6-2/TRBV6-3

CDR3 DNA: TGTGCCAGCAGTGCCCCGGGACAGGGTTTATATGGCTACACCTTC
CDR3 protein: CASSAPGQGLYGYTF
J gene: TRBJ1-2
D gene: TRBD1
CDR3 length: 15
clone size: NA
V gene: TRBV27

CDR3 DNA: TGTGCCAGCAGTTACTCTGGGGGGACTCAGCCCCAGCATTTT
CDR3 protein: CASSYSGGTQPQHF
J gene: TRBJ1-5
D gene: NA
CDR3 length: 14
clone size: few
V gene: TRBV6-5

CDR3 DNA: TGCGCCAGCAGCTTTGGCAGGGGGAACACTGAAGCTTTCTTT
CDR3 protein: CASSFGRGNTEAFF
J gene: TRBJ1-1
D gene: NA
CDR3 length: 14
clone size: NA
V gene: TRBV5-1

CDR3 DNA: TGTGCCAGCAGCTTAGTTGGAGGGGACAGGACTGAAGCTTTCTTT
CDR3 protein: CASSLVGGDRTEAFF
J gene: TRBJ1-1
D gene: TRBD1
CDR3 length: 15
clone size: NA
V gene: TRBV7-2

CDR3 DNA: TGTGCCAGCAGGGAGAAGACAGGGATCTATGGCTACACCTTC
CDR3 protein: CASREKTGIYGYTF
J gene: TRBJ1-2
D gene: TRBD1
CDR3 length: 14
clone size: NA
V gene: TRBV7-9

CDR3 DNA: TGTGCCAGCAGTGGAGACGGGTCGGGGGAGCAGTACTTC
CDR3 protein: CASSGDGSGEQYF
J gene: TRBJ2-7
D gene: NA
CDR3 length: 13
clone size: NA
V gene: TRBV12-3/TRBV12-4

CDR3 DNA: TGTGCCAGCAGTTTCAGGGTAGGGTCACCCCTCCACTTT
CDR3 protein: CASSFRVGSPLHF
J gene: TRBJ1-6
D gene: NA
CDR3 length: 13
clone size: few
V gene: TRBV12-3/TRBV12-4

CDR3 DNA: TGCGCCAGCAGTGGACCTGACAGGGTCCGCGGGCCAGATACGCAGTATTTT
CDR3 protein: CASSGPDRVRGPDTQYF
J gene: TRBJ2-3
D gene: TRBD1
CDR3 length: 17
clone size: once
V gene: TRBV10-2

CDR3 DNA: TGTGCCAGCAGTCCGCAGATGGGACTCCTTAGAGCCCACGAGCAGTACTTC
CDR3 protein: CASSPQMGLLRAHEQYF
J gene: TRBJ2-7
D gene: NA
CDR3 length: 17
clone size: NA
V gene: TRBV27

CDR3 DNA: TGTGCCAGCAGTCCGCAGGACGGGGGTTATGGCTACACCTTC
CDR3 protein: CASSPQDGGYGYTF
J gene: TRBJ1-2
D gene: NA
CDR3 length: 14
clone size: NA
V gene: TRBV27

CDR3 DNA: TGTGCCAGCAGTCGAGAGGGGGCGCGGTCCTGGTACGAGCAGTACTTC
CDR3 protein: CASSREGARSWYEQYF
J gene: TRBJ2-7
D gene: TRBD1
CDR3 length: 16
clone size: NA
V gene: TRBV6-6

CDR3 DNA: TGTGCCAGCAGCGACCAGGGGTCTCGGAACTATGGCTACACCTTC
CDR3 protein: CASSDQGSRNYGYTF
J gene: TRBJ1-2
D gene: NA
CDR3 length: 15
clone size: once
V gene: TRBV6-2/TRBV6-3

CDR3 DNA: TGTGCCAGCAGTTCAAGCCCGACTAGGCCCTACAATGAGCAGTTCTTC
CDR3 protein: CASSSSPTRPYNEQFF
J gene: TRBJ2-1
D gene: NA
CDR3 length: 16
clone size: NA
V gene: TRBV6-2/TRBV6-3

CDR3 DNA: TGTGCCAGCAGCCGCGCCGGGGGCTATGGCTACACCTTC
CDR3 protein: CASSRAGGYGYTF
J gene: TRBJ1-2
D gene: NA
CDR3 length: 13
clone size: few
V gene: TRBV6-5

CDR3 DNA: TGTGCCAGCAGTCGATTCGGGACAGGGGATCCCACCGGGGAGCTGTTTTTT
CDR3 protein: CASSRFGTGDPTGELFF
J gene: TRBJ2-2
D gene: TRBD1
CDR3 length: 17
clone size: NA
V gene: TRBV6-6

CDR3 DNA: TGCAGCGTTAGAGGCTCCCTGAACACTGAAGCTTTCTTT
CDR3 protein: CSVRGSLNTEAFF
J gene: TRBJ1-1
D gene: NA
CDR3 length: 13
clone size: few
V gene: TRBV29-1

CDR3 DNA: TGTGCCAGCAGCGCAGGGTCTGGGGCCAACGTCCTGACTTTC
CDR3 protein: CASSAGSGANVLTF
J gene: TRBJ2-6
D gene: NA
CDR3 length: 14
clone size: NA
V gene: TRBV9

CDR3 DNA: TGCAGCGTTGGGACAGGACCCCAGGATGGCTACACCTTC
CDR3 protein: CSVGTGPQDGYTF
J gene: TRBJ1-2
D gene: TRBD1
CDR3 length: 13
clone size: NA
V gene: TRBV29-1

CDR3 DNA: TGTGCCAGCATCCTAGGGCAGGGAAATCAGCCCCAGCATTTT
CDR3 protein: CASILGQGNQPQHF
J gene: TRBJ1-5
D gene: NA
CDR3 length: 14
clone size: NA
V gene: TRBV6-5

CDR3 DNA: TGTGCCAGCGTTGGCGGGGGAAGGGATCAGCCCCAGCATTTT
CDR3 protein: CASVGGGRDQPQHF
J gene: TRBJ1-5
D gene: NA
CDR3 length: 14
clone size: NA
V gene: TRBV19

CDR3 DNA: TGTGCCAGCAGCTTAGCGCAGGGACAGGGTGGTGGCTACACCTTC
CDR3 protein: CASSLAQGQGGGYTF
J gene: TRBJ1-2
D gene: TRBD1
CDR3 length: 15
clone size: NA
V gene: TRBV7-9

CDR3 DNA: TGTGCCAGCGCGGTAGCGGGGGGTCCCTACAATGAGCAGTTCTTC
CDR3 protein: CASAVAGGPYNEQFF
J gene: TRBJ2-1
D gene: TRBD2
CDR3 length: 15
clone size: NA
V gene: TRBV5-4

CDR3 DNA: TGTGCCAGCAGAATAGCGGAAGTCGAGTGTCCCCACGAGCAGTACTTC
CDR3 protein: CASRIAEVECPHEQYF
J gene: TRBJ2-7
D gene: NA
CDR3 length: 16
clone size: NA
V gene: TRBV6-4

CDR3 DNA: TGTGCCAGTAGTCCGCGGACTAGCGGGAGAACCTACGAGCAGTACTTC
CDR3 protein: CASSPRTSGRTYEQYF
J gene: TRBJ2-7
D gene: TRBD2
CDR3 length: 16
clone size: NA
V gene: TRBV19

CDR3 DNA: TGTGCCAGCAGCTTAGCGGGTCTCTCTGGAAACACCATATATTTT
CDR3 protein: CASSLAGLSGNTIYF
J gene: TRBJ1-3
D gene: NA
CDR3 length: 15
clone size: NA
V gene: TRBV13

CDR3 DNA: TGTGCCAGCAGCTTAGAGTCACGTCTAGCGGACCACAATGAGCAGTTCTTC
CDR3 protein: CASSLESRLADHNEQFF
J gene: TRBJ2-1
D gene: TRBD2
CDR3 length: 17
clone size: NA
V gene: TRBV7-9

CDR3 DNA: TGTGCCAGCAGCCTAGCGGGGGGCACAGATACGCAGTATTTT
CDR3 protein: CASSLAGGTDTQYF
J gene: TRBJ2-3
D gene: TRBD2
CDR3 length: 14
clone size: NA
V gene: TRBV6-5

CDR3 DNA: TGTGCCAGCAGCCCTACAACTAGCGGGTCGAACACCGGGGAGCTGTTTTTT
CDR3 protein: CASSPTTSGSNTGELFF
J gene: TRBJ2-2
D gene: TRBD2
CDR3 length: 17
clone size: NA
V gene: TRBV5-5